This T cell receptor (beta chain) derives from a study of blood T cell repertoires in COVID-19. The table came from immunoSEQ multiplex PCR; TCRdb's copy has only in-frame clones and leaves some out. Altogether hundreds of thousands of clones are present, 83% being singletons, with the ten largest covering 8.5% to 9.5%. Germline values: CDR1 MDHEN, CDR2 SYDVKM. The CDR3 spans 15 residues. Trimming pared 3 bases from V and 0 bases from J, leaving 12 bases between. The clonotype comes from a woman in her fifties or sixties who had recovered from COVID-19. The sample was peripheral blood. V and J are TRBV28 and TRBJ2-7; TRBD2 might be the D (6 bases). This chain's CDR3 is CASSLRGLSSYEQYF. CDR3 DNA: TGTGCCAGCAGTTTGCGGGGACTCAGCTCCTACGAGCAGTACTTC.